The entry below gives a single TCR beta chain sequence along with its context. The germline V gene has CDR1 MNHNY and CDR2 SVGAGI (reference sequence). Germline trimming cut 5 bases from V and 10 bases from J; bases unmatched to any gene: 4. The CDR3 is 11 amino acids. Seattle enrolled patients during active infection and tracked them longitudinally. This table comes from immunoSEQ multiplex PCR, and its TCRdb copy is limited to in-frame clones, with some not included. The sample lists around 220,000 clones, 80% to 85% occurring once. This record comes from a study of blood T cell repertoires in COVID-19. Whole-study context: Acute and convalescent COVID-19 specimens originated in the United States, Italy and Spain.

J is TRBJ1-1 and V is TRBV6-6; 7 positions agree with TRBD1. Sequenced: peripheral blood. The sequence came from a woman aged 80 or over with COVID-19, enrolled during active disease. Here the CDR3 reads CASSPRDRAFF. CDR3 in DNA: TGTGCCAGCAGTCCCCGGGACAGAGCTTTCTTT.